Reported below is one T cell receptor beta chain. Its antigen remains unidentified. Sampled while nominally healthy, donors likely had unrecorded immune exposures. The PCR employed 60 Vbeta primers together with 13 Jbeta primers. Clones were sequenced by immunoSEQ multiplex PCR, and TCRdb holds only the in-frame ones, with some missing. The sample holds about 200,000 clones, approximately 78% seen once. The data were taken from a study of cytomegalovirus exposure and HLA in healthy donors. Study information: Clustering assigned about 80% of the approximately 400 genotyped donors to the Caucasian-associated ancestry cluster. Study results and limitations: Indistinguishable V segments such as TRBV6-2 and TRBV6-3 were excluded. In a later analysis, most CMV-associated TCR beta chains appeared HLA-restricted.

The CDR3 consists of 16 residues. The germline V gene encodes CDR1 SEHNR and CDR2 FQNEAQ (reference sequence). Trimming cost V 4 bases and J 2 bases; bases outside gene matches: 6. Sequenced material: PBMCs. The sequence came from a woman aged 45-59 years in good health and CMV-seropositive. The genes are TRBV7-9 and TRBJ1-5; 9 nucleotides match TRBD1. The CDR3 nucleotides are TGTGCCAGCAGCTCGGCCTGGGACAGGGGCAATCAGCCCCAGCATTTT. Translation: CASSSAWDRGNQPQHF.